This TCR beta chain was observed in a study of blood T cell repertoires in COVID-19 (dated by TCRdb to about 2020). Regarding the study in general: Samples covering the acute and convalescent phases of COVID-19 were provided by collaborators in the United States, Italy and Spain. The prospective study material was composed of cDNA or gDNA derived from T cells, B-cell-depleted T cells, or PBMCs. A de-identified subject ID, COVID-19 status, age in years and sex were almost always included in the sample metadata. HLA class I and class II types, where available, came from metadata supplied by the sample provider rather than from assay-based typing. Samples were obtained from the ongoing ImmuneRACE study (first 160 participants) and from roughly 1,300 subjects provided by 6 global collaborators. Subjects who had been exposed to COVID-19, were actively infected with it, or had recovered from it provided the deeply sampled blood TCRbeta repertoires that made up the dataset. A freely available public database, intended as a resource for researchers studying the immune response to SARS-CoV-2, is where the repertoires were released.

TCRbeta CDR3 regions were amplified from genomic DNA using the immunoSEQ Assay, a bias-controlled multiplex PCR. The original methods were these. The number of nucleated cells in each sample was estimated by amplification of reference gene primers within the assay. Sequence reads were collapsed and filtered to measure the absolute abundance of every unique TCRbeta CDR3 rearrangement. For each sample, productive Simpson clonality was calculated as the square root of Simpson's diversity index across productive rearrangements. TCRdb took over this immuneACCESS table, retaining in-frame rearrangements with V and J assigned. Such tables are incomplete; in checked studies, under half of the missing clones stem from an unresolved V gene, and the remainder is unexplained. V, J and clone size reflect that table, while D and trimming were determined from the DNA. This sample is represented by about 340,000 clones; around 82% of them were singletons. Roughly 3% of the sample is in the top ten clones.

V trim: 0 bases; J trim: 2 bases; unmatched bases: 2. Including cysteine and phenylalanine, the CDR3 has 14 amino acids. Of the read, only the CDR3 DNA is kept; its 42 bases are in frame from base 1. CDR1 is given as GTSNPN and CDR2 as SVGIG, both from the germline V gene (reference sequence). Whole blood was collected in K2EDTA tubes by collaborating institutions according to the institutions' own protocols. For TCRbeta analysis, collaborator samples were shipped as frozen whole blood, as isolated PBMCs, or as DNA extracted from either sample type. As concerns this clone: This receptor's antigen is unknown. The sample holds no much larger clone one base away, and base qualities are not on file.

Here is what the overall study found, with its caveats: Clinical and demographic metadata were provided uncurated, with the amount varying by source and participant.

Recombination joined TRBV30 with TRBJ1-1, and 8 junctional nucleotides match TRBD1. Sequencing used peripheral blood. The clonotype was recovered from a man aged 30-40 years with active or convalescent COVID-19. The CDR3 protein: CAWSVTGGNTEAFF. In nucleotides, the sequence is TGTGCCTGGAGTGTAACAGGGGGTAACACTGAAGCTTTCTTT.